The rows below give T cell receptor beta chains drawn from one sample of a study of blood T cell repertoires in COVID-19. Some clones are missing from TCRdb's copy, which holds only in-frame ones; the method was immunoSEQ multiplex PCR. This sample has 300,000 to 450,000 clones, with about 90% found just once. Input material: PBMCs or T cells enriched from blood (not recorded which). The source is a woman aged 25 to 39 who had recovered from COVID-19. Both conserved end residues are part of each CDR3. A D gene is named only where the DNA matches it firmly. Part of the rows lack a size; the others show once, few, many or a class for expanded clones.

clone size	D gene	J gene	V gene	CDR3 DNA	CDR3 protein
once	.	TRBJ2-1	TRBV11-3	TGTGCCAGCAGCTTAGATTCGCCCGGTGAGCAGTTCTTC	CASSLDSPGEQFF
.	TRBD1	TRBJ2-7	TRBV28	TGTGCCAGCAGTCTGGGACAGGTCTACGAGCAGTACTTC	CASSLGQVYEQYF
.	.	TRBJ2-6	TRBV9	TGTGCCAGCAGCGTAGGGGTCGGGGCTGGGGCCAACGTCCTGACTTTC	CASSVGVGAGANVLTF
.	TRBD1	TRBJ1-2	TRBV29-1	TGCAGCGTTGATCAGGGGGGTGGCTACACCTTC	CSVDQGGGYTF
.	TRBD2	TRBJ2-1	TRBV28	TGTGCCAGCAGTTTACTGCTAGCGGGGGGGGACAATGAGCAGTTCTTC	CASSLLLAGGDNEQFF
.	.	TRBJ2-3	TRBV4-1	TGCGCCAGCAGCCAAATAGGGGGTCGGGATACGCAGTATTTT	CASSQIGGRDTQYF
.	.	TRBJ1-4	TRBV13	TGTGCCAGCAGCTTAAGAGGGGAGGCTGAAAAACTGTTTTTT	CASSLRGEAEKLFF
.	.	TRBJ1-1	TRBV7-2	TGTGCCAGCAGCTTAAGAGGGACAATGATGAACACTGAAGCTTTCTTT	CASSLRGTMMNTEAFF
.	TRBD1	TRBJ2-5	TRBV10-1	TGCGCCAGCAGTAGTCTGGGGACAGGAGAAAAAGAGACCCAGTACTTC	CASSSLGTGEKETQYF
.	TRBD1	TRBJ1-1	TRBV11-2	TGTGCCAGCAGTCCCGGGACAGGGAGCACTGAAGCTTTCTTT	CASSPGTGSTEAFF
.	.	TRBJ2-4	TRBV7-2	TGTGCCAGCAGCTTAGGTCGGGTAGCCAAAAACATTCAGTACTTC	CASSLGRVAKNIQYF
.	TRBD1	TRBJ1-1	TRBV9	TGTGCCAGCAGCGCGACAGGGACGAACACTGAAGCTTTCTTT	CASSATGTNTEAFF
.	TRBD1	TRBJ2-1	TRBV29-1	TGCAGCACCCCGCGACAGGGAGATGGGGAGCAGTTCTTC	CSTPRQGDGEQFF
.	.	TRBJ2-1	TRBV2	TGTGCCAGCAGTGAGTTCCCCGGGACTGGCAATGAGCAGTTCTTC	CASSEFPGTGNEQFF
.	TRBD1	TRBJ2-7	TRBV19	TGTGCCACCTCACAGGGGGCCGGGACCTACGAGCAGTACTTC	CATSQGAGTYEQYF
.	TRBD1	TRBJ1-5	TRBV4-1	TGCGCCAGCAGCCGCCGGGACAGGGGCGGGAGTCAGCCCCAGCATTTT	CASSRRDRGGSQPQHF
.	TRBD2	TRBJ2-2	TRBV19	TGTGCCAGTAGTGCTAGCGGGGGGGCCGACGGGGAGCTGTTTTTT	CASSASGGADGELFF
.	TRBD1	TRBJ2-7	TRBV14	TGTGCCAGCACTAATACAGGGGACTACGAGCAGTACTTC	CASTNTGDYEQYF
.	.	TRBJ1-6	TRBV19	TGTGCCAGTAGTCCCCGGACAGTCCATAATTCACCCCTCCACTTT	CASSPRTVHNSPLHF